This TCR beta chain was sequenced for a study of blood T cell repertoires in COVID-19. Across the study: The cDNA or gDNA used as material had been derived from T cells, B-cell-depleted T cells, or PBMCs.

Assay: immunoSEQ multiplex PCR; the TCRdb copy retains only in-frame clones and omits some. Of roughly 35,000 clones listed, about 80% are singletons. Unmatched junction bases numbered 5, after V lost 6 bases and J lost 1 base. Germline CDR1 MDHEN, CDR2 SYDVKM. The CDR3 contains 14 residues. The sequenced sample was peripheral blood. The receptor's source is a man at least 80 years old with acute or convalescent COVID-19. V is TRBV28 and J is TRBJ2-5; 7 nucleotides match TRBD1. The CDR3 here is CASREGQAQETQYF. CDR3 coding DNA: TGTGCCAGCAGGGAAGGACAGGCCCAAGAGACCCAGTACTTC. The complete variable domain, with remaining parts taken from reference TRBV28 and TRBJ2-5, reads DVKVTQSSRYLVKRTGEKVFLECVQDMDHENMFWYRQDPGLGLRLIYFSYDVKMKEKGDIPEGYSVSREKKERFSLILESASTNQTSMYLCASREGQAQETQYFGPGTRLLVL.